The 5 T cell receptor beta chains given below trace back to one sample, sequenced in a study of cytomegalovirus exposure and HLA in healthy donors. In the PCR, 60 Vbeta and 13 Jbeta primers were used. Clones were read by immunoSEQ multiplex PCR, and TCRdb kept only the in-frame ones, dropping some. Its listing shows approximately 120,000 clones. The specimen sequenced was PBMCs. These receptors were obtained from a woman aged 55-69 years in good health and CMV-seronegative.

This chain uses TRBV5-1 with TRBJ1-1; possibly TRBD1 for D (5 bases). Between the trimmed V and J ends, which lost 0 bases and 7 bases, there was a span of 10 bases. Germline assignment: CDR1 SGHRS and CDR2 YFSETQ. CDR3 size: 13 residues. The CDR3 spells CASSLEGQNEAFF. Here the CDR3 DNA reads TGCGCCAGCAGCTTGGAGGGGCAAAATGAAGCTTTCTTT. Variable domain in full (rest from reference TRBV5-1 and TRBJ1-1): KAGVTQTPRYLIKTRGQQVTLSCSPISGHRSVSWYQQTPGQGLQFLFEYFSETQRNKGNFPGRFSGRQFSNSRSEMNVSTLELGDSALYLCASSLEGQNEAFFGQGTRLTVV.

The chain recombines TRBV7-8 with TRBJ1-6, with a weak D call TRBD1 (6 bases). This CDR3 spans 15 amino acids. The V end lost 2 bases, the J end lost 5 bases, and 10 bases lay between the germline ends. The V gene's germline CDR1 is SGHVS and CDR2 FQNEAQ. CDR3: CASSLRTVNNSPLHF. The CDR3 DNA follows: TGTGCCAGCAGCTTAAGGACAGTAAATAATTCACCCCTCCACTTT.

This chain links TRBV4-1 with TRBJ2-2; 8 bases agree with TRBD1. J was trimmed by 4 bases and V by 2 bases; bases with no gene match: 6. This CDR3 region has 16 residues. From germline, CDR1 is MGHRA and CDR2 YSYEKL. The CDR3 sequence: CASSQPGTGTTGELFF. The CDR3 DNA is TGCGCCAGCAGCCAACCGGGGACAGGCACCACCGGGGAGCTGTTTTTT.

The chain has TRBV5-1 and TRBJ1-1; 9 bases match TRBD1. CDR3 size: 17 residues. Germline lookup yields CDR1 SGHRS and CDR2 YFSETQ. V gave up 4 bases and J gave up 0 bases; unmatched junction bases: 10. The CDR3, as DNA: TGCGCCAGCAGCCACGACAGGGGGGGAGCGATGAACACTGAAGCTTTCTTT. Its translation: CASSHDRGGAMNTEAFF. The full variable domain, completed using reference TRBV5-1 and TRBJ1-1, is KAGVTQTPRYLIKTRGQQVTLSCSPISGHRSVSWYQQTPGQGLQFLFEYFSETQRNKGNFPGRFSGRQFSNSRSEMNVSTLELGDSALYLCASSHDRGGAMNTEAFFGQGTRLTVV.

This chain uses TRBV11-1 with TRBJ2-7; the match to TRBD2 covers 10 bases. CDR1 is SGHAT and CDR2 is FQDESV in the germline V gene (reference sequence). V was clipped by 1 base and J by 12 bases; unmatched bases: 3. CDR3 length: 12 amino acids. CDR3 loop: CASSLEGLASYF. CDR3 DNA sequence: TGTGCCAGCAGCTTAGAGGGACTAGCGTCGTACTTC.